The present T cell receptor (beta chain) was sequenced within a study of neurological immune-mediated disorders. The yield of each sequencing run was over 170 million TCR-beta sequences from 15-18 subjects. TCRdb reprocessed the 5' RACE reads with MiXCR, giving one entry per CDR3 protein. The table includes about 120,000 distinct CDR3 sequences, 3.2% detected once. The sequence derives from a woman aged 25 to 39 with multiple sclerosis. Sequences were obtained from PBMCs.

CDR3 amino acids: CAWSVLLGASTYEQYF. The CDR3 nucleotides are TGTGCCTGGAGTGTACTACTCGGAGCCAGTACTTACGAGCAGTACTTC. The rearrangement links TRBV30 to TRBJ2-7; D unresolved. The germline V gene encodes CDR1 GTSNPN and CDR2 SVGIG (reference sequence). This CDR3 is built from 16 residues. The V gene lost 0 bases and the J gene lost 4 bases, with 19 bases spanning the gap.